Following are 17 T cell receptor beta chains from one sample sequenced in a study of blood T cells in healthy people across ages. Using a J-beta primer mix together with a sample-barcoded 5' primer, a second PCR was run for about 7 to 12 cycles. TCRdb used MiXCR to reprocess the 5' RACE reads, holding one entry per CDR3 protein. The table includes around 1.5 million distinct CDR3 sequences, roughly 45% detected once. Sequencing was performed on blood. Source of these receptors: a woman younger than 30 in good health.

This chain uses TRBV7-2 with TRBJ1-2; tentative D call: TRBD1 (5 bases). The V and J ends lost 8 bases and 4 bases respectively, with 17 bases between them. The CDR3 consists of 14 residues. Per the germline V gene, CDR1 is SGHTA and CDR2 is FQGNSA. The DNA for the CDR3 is TGTGCCAGCGCACCTGGGGGGTGGGGCTATGGCTACACCTTC. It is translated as CASAPGGWGYGYTF.

The CDR3 here is CASRGGGRLETQYF. DNA for the CDR3: TGTGCCAGCAGGGGAGGAGGGCGACTTGAGACCCAGTACTTC. The chain is built from TRBV27 and TRBJ2-4, with a possible D match to TRBD2 (6 bases). The end of the DNA is better explained by TRBJ2-5, so the J call may be wrong. Germline CDR1 is MNHEY and CDR2 is SMNVEV (reference sequence). CDR3 length: 14 residues.

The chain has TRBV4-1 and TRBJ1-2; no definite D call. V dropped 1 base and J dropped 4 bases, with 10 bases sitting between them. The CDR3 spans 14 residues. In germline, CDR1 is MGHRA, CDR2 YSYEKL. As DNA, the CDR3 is TGCGCCAGCAGCCAAGGGGCAGCCCTCTATGGCTACACCTTC. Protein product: CASSQGAALYGYTF.

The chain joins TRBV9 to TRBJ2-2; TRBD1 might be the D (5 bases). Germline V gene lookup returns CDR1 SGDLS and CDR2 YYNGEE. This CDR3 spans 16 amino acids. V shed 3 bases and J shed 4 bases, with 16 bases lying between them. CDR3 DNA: TGTGCCAGCAGCGCAGGCCGAACAGGAGCCACCGGGGAGCTGTTTTTT. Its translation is CASSAGRTGATGELFF.

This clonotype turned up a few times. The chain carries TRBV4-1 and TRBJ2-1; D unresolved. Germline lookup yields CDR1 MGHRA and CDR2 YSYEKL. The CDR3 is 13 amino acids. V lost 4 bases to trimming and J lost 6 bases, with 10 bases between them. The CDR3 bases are TGCGCCAGCAGCCCACGGCCCTCCAATGAGCAGTTCTTC. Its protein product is CASSPRPSNEQFF.

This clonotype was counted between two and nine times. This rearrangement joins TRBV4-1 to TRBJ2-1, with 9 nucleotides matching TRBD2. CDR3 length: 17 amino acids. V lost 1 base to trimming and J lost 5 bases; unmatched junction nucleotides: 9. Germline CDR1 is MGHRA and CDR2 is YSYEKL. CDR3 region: CASSQVIAGGPHNEQFF. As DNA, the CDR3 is TGCGCCAGCAGCCAAGTTATCGCGGGAGGGCCTCACAATGAGCAGTTCTTC.

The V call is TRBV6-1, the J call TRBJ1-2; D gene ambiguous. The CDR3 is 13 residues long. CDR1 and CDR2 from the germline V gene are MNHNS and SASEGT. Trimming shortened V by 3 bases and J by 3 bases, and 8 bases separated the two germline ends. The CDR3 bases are TGTGCCAGCAGTGAGGTTCGGGACTATGGCTACACCTTC. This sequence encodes CASSEVRDYGYTF.

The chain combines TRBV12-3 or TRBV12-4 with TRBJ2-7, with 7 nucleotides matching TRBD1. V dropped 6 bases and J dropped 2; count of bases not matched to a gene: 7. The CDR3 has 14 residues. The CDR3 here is CASRADRVPYEQYF. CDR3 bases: TGTGCCAGCAGGGCAGACAGGGTGCCCTACGAGCAGTACTTC.

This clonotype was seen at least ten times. The CDR3: CASSEGGGTTDTQYF. CDR3 DNA: TGTGCCAGCAGTGAAGGAGGAGGAACCACAGATACGCAGTATTTT. This chain connects TRBV2 to TRBJ2-3, with TRBD2 as a possible D gene (5 bases). In germline, CDR1 is SNHLY, CDR2 FYNNEI. V shed 1 base and J shed 2 bases, with 10 bases lying between them. CDR3 size: 15 residues.

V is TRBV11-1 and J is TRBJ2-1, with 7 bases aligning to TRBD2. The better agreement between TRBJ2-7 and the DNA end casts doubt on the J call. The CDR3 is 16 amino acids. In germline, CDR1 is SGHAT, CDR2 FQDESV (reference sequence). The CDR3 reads CASSPSRDYTYNEQYF. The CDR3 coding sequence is TGTGCCAGCAGCCCCTCCCGGGACTACACCTACAATGAGCAGTACTTC.

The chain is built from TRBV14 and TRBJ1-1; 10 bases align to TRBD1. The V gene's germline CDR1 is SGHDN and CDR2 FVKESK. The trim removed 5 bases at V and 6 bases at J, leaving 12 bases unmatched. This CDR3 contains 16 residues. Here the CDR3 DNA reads TGTGCCAGCAGCGCTAGCCCCGGGACAGGGGCTTCTGAAGCTTTCTTT. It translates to CASSASPGTGASEAFF.

The CDR3 loop is CASSQLGQGAVETQYF. The CDR3, as DNA: TGTGCCAGCAGCCAACTCGGACAGGGGGCCGTAGAGACCCAGTACTTC. The chain uses TRBV3-1 and TRBJ2-5; 11 bases line up with TRBD1. V gave up 2 bases and J gave up 4 bases; unmatched junction bases: 6. CDR3 length: 16 amino acids. Germline loops: CDR1 LGHDT, CDR2 YNNKEL (reference sequence).

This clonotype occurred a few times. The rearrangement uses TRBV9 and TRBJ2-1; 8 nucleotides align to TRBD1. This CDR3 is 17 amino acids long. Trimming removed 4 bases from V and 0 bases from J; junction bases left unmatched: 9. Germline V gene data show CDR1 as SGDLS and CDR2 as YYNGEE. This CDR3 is CASSSAGGISSYNEQFF. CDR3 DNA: TGTGCCAGCAGCTCTGCAGGGGGCATCAGCTCCTACAATGAGCAGTTCTTC.

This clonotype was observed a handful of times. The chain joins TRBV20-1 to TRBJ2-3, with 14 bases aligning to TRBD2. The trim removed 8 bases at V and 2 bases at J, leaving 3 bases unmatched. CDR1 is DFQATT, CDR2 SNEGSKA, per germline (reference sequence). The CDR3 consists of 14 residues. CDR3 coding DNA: TGCAGTACGGGACTAGCGGGGGACACAGATACGCAGTATTTT. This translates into CSTGLAGDTDTQYF.

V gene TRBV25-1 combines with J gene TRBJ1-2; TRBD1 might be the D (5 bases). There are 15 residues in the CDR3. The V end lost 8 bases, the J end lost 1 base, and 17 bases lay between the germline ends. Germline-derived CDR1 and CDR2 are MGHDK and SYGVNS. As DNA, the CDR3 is TGTGCCAGCGGTGGGGAGACAGACAGTAACTATGGCTACACCTTC. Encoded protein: CASGGETDSNYGYTF.

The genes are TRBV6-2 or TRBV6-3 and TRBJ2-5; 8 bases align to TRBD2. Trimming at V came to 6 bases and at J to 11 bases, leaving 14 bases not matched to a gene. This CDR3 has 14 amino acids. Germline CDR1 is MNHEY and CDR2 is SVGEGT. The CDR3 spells CASRRSGGLNEQYF. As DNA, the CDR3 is TGTGCCAGCAGAAGGAGCGGGGGACTCAATGAGCAGTACTTC.

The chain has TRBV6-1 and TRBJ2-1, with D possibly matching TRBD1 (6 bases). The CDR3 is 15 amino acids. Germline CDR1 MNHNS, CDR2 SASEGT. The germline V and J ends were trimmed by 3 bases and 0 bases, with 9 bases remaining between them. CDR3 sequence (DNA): TGTGCCAGCAGTGATCAGGGGTCCTCCTACAATGAGCAGTTCTTC. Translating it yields CASSDQGSSYNEQFF.